This T cell receptor beta chain was documented in a study of T cells in narcolepsy. Study-level points and caveats: Healthy controls reportedly lacked the autoreactive clonotypes serially found in patients' blood. Same-patient CSF and blood CD4+ T cell clonotypes included HCRT-specific and TRIB2-specific autoreactive ones.

Of note for this clone: What it binds is not known.

Here immunoSEQ multiplex PCR was the method, and the copy in TCRdb shows in-frame clones only, minus some. Counted here are about 30,000 clones, 75% to 85% occurring once; the ten biggest clones make up approximately 1.2%. Germline CDR1 reads SGHAT; CDR2 reads FQNNGV. The CDR3 sequence is 11 residues long. Trimming stripped 5 bases from V and 4 bases from J, with 5 bases between. The genes are TRBV11-2 and TRBJ1-1; no clear D gene. The TCR comes from a human donor with narcolepsy. The source material was CD45RA- memory CD4+ T cells from PBMCs. In nucleotides, the CDR3 is TGTGCCAGCAGCCGGGGCACTGAAGCTTTCTTT. Translation: CASSRGTEAFF.